Shown below are 6 T cell receptor beta chains from a single sample sequenced in a study of T cell responses to AZD1222 COVID-19 vaccine. Profiling relied on immunoSEQ multiplex PCR, and the TCRdb table lists in-frame clones only, not all of them. The data show approximately 260,000 clones, with 85% to 95% seen just once and less than 0.65% held by the top ten. Sequences were derived from peripheral blood, sampled on day 0 of AZD1222 vaccination. The receptors originated from an adult in good health.

This chain links TRBV29-1 with TRBJ1-5; 12 positions match TRBD1. This CDR3 is built from 13 residues. Trimming cost V 7 bases and J 8 bases; bases outside gene matches: 6. Looked up from germline, CDR1 is SQVTM and CDR2 is ANQGSEA. The DNA for the CDR3 is TGCAGCGCTTCCGGGACAGGGGGCAAGCCCCAGCATTTT. Amino acid sequence: CSASGTGGKPQHF.

The chain employs TRBV29-1 and TRBJ1-3; 7 positions agree with TRBD1. Unmatched junction bases numbered 8, after V lost 6 bases and J lost 9 bases. The germline V gene has CDR1 SQVTM and CDR2 ANQGSEA. This CDR3 contains 12 residues. The CDR3 DNA follows: TGCAGCGTCGGACAGGCCTGGGGCACCATATATTTT. Its translation: CSVGQAWGTIYF. Based on the CDR3 plus reference TRBV29-1 and TRBJ1-3, the full variable domain is SAVISQKPSRDICQRGTSLTIQCQVDSQVTMMFWYRQQPGQSLTLIATANQGSEATYESGFVIDKFPISRPNLTFSTLTVSNMSPEDSSIYLCSVGQAWGTIYFGEGSWLTVV.

V usage is TRBV2 and J usage is TRBJ2-2; TRBD1 agrees at 9 bases. The CDR3 totals 14 residues. V lost 4 bases and J lost 4; bases outside the gene matches: 1. Germline CDR1 and CDR2: SNHLY and FYNNEI. The CDR3 bases are TGTGCCAGCAGTGGGGGACAGGGCACCGGGGAGCTGTTTTTT. Amino acid sequence: CASSGGQGTGELFF.

The chain is built from TRBV19 and TRBJ1-2; possible D gene TRBD1, 6 bases. The V gene lost 1 base and the J gene lost 4 bases, with 10 bases spanning the gap. The CDR3 loop spans 14 amino acids. Per germline, CDR1 LNHDA and CDR2 SQIVND (reference sequence). The CDR3 nucleotides read TGTGCCAGTAGTATAGCACAGGGAGGCTATGGCTACACCTTC. Protein sequence: CASSIAQGGYGYTF.

This chain uses TRBV7-9 with TRBJ2-7, with a tentative D call TRBD2 (6 bases). V lost 5 bases to trimming and J lost 0 bases, with 14 bases between them. CDR1 is SEHNR and CDR2 is FQNEAQ in the germline V gene (reference sequence). The CDR3 extends over 15 amino acids. CDR3 loop: CASSLTSLSSYEQYF. CDR3 in DNA: TGTGCCAGCAGCCTGACTAGTCTAAGCTCCTACGAGCAGTACTTC. Supplemented by reference TRBV7-9 and TRBJ2-7, the full variable domain reads DTGVSQNPRHKITKRGQNVTFRCDPISEHNRLYWYRQTLGQGPEFLTYFQNEAQLEKSRLLSDRFSAERPKGSFSTLEIQRTEQGDSAMYLCASSLTSLSSYEQYFGPGTRLTVT.

The genes are TRBV15 and TRBJ2-7; 8 nucleotides match TRBD2. After removal of 0 bases from V and 7 bases from J, the junction contained 2 bases not matched to a gene. The CDR3 is made up of 13 amino acids. Germline assignment: CDR1 LNHNV and CDR2 YYDKDF (reference sequence). CDR3 loop: CATSRDPGGEQYF. CDR3 DNA: TGTGCCACCAGCAGAGATCCGGGGGGGGAGCAGTACTTC.